Listed below are T cell receptor beta chains from one sample, sequenced in a study of metastatic and nonmetastatic thyroid tumors. Using MiXCR, TCRdb reanalyzed the PCR reads. The sample comprises around 16,000 clones, about 13% of which are singletons, and roughly 30% rests with the top ten. The sequencing sample was made of blood. These receptors originate from a female donor with papillary thyroid cancer or a benign thyroid nodule (not recorded which). Some clones in this sample may be carry-over from other donors' samples. The CDR3 runs from the conserved cysteine through the conserved F or W. The order of the fields is clone size, D gene, V gene, CDR3 length, J gene, CDR3 DNA, CDR3 protein. D genes are given only for firm matches. Some rows mark clone size as missing; the rest say once, few, many or name a class of expanded clone.

>many|-|TRBV19|13|TRBJ2-3
TGTGCCAGTCACCCCCCCGGGACAGATACGCAGTATTTT
CASHPPGTDTQYF
>-|-|TRBV5-1|12|TRBJ2-1
TGCGCCAGCAGCTCTACAGTCAATGAGCAGTTCTTC
CASSSTVNEQFF
>few|TRBD2|TRBV6-4|15|TRBJ2-3
TGTGCCAGCAGCGAACTAGCGGGGTCCACAGATACGCAGTATTTT
CASSELAGSTDTQYF
>many|-|TRBV30|13|TRBJ1-5
TGTGCCTGGGCAGGGACTAACAATCAGCCCCAGCATTTT
CAWAGTNNQPQHF
>-|-|TRBV19|14|TRBJ1-1
TGTGCCAGTAAAGTCTGGGGGGCGAACACTGAAGCTTTCTTT
CASKVWGANTEAFF
>-|-|TRBV6-4|16|TRBJ2-2
TGTGCCAGCAGTGACTCAGTATTGACAGTCCCCGGGGAGCTGTTTTTT
CASSDSVLTVPGELFF
>many|TRBD1|TRBV5-4|15|TRBJ1-2
TGTGCCAGCAGCCCAGACAGGGGGCGACGCTATGGCTACACCTTC
CASSPDRGRRYGYTF
>many|-|TRBV5-1|13|TRBJ2-7
TGCGCCAGCAGCTTGGGGACAAATGGGGAGCAGTACTTC
CASSLGTNGEQYF
>many|TRBD1|TRBV5-1|15|TRBJ1-5
TGCGCCAGCAGCCGAGGGACAGGGGGCGGTCAGCCCCAGCATTTT
CASSRGTGGGQPQHF
>few|-|TRBV28|15|TRBJ2-7
TGTGCCAGCAGTTTATTGACAGGTCCCCTCCTCGAGCAGTACTTC
CASSLLTGPLLEQYF
>many|-|TRBV7-3|15|TRBJ1-1
TGTGCCAGCAGTCTTGGGAGAGGGGGAGACACTGAAGCTTTCTTT
CASSLGRGGDTEAFF
>many|-|TRBV5-5|16|TRBJ1-2
TGTGCCAGCAGCCCTAGACGGCAGGATTTCCCGGGAGGCTACACCTTC
CASSPRRQDFPGGYTF
>many|-|TRBV5-1|18|TRBJ2-3
TGCGCCAGCAGCTTGCAGGGGGGAATTAGTGGCCGCACAGATACGCAGTATTTT
CASSLQGGISGRTDTQYF
>many|-|TRBV7-2|13|TRBJ2-1
TGTGCCAGCAGCCGGGAGACCTACAATGAGCAGCTCTTC
CASSRETYNEQLF
>few|TRBD1|TRBV20-1|12|TRBJ1-2
TGCAGTGCCGCCGGGACAGGTTACGGCTACACCTTT
CSAAGTGYGYTF
>many|-|TRBV5-1|15|TRBJ2-7
TGCGCCAGCAGCTTTGGGGCGGGCGGCTCCTACGAGCAGTACTTC
CASSFGAGGSYEQYF
>-|-|TRBV7-8|17|TRBJ2-5
TGTGCCAGCAGCTTATTCGAGCTGGGCAGTAGGCAAGAGACCCAGTACTTC
CASSLFELGSRQETQYF
>many|-|TRBV30|15|TRBJ1-5
TGTGCCTGGAGTGTAGAGGGGCAGGGGATGTTGCCCCAGCATTTT
CAWSVEGQGMLPQHF
>-|-|TRBV12-3/TRBV12-4|11|TRBJ1-2
TGTGCCAGCAAGAGGGACTATGGCTACACCTTC
CASKRDYGYTF
>many|-|TRBV7-9|14|TRBJ1-1
TGTGCCAGCAGCAGGATGGGGGGGATGACTGAAGCTTTCTTT
CASSRMGGMTEAFF
>medium-sized|-|TRBV12-3/TRBV12-4|13|TRBJ2-7
TGTGCCAGCAGTTTGGACGGTTCCTACGAGCAGTACTTC
CASSLDGSYEQYF
>many|-|TRBV20-1|17|TRBJ2-3
TGCAGTGCTCCTCACCAAGGAGGGGGCACCGCCACAGATACGCAGTATTTT
CSAPHQGGGTATDTQYF
>many|-|TRBV9|13|TRBJ1-6
TGTGCCAGCAGCGAAGGGCCGAATTCACCCCTCCACTTT
CASSEGPNSPLHF
>many|-|TRBV11-2|13|TRBJ1-1
TGTGCCAGCCAACCAGGGGTGAACACTGAAGCTTTCTTT
CASQPGVNTEAFF
>-|-|TRBV24-1|15|TRBJ1-1
TGTACCACCAGTGATTCGTGGGGAGGGAACACTGAAGCTTTCTTT
CTTSDSWGGNTEAFF
>-|-|TRBV5-4|16|TRBJ2-7
TGTGCCGGCAGCCTCCACCCCGGTACTAGCCTATACGAGCAGTACTTC
CAGSLHPGTSLYEQYF
>few|-|TRBV6-2/TRBV6-3|13|TRBJ1-2
TGTGCCAGCCGTTCGAACAGTATCGGGGGCTACAACTTC
CASRSNSIGGYNF
>-|TRBD2|TRBV6-2/TRBV6-3|19|TRBJ2-1
TGTGCCAGCACTATTGCCGGGACTAGCGGGGGGGCCACCTACAATGAGCAGTTCTTC
CASTIAGTSGGATYNEQFF
>many|TRBD2|TRBV10-3|15|TRBJ2-5
TGTGCCATCAGTGGGGAAGCGGGGACTCAAGAGACCCAGTACTTC
CAISGEAGTQETQYF
>many|-|TRBV5-5|15|TRBJ2-1
TGTGCCAGCAGCTTACAGGGCTTGTCCTACAATGAGCAGTTCTTC
CASSLQGLSYNEQFF
>-|-|TRBV6-2/TRBV6-3|11|TRBJ2-1
TGTGCCAGCAGTTACGCCAGGGTGGTGTTCTTC
CASSYARVVFF
>many|-|TRBV14|14|TRBJ1-3
TGTGCCAGCAGCCAAGGGTATGCGGGAAACACCATATATTTT
CASSQGYAGNTIYF
>many|TRBD1|TRBV20-1|12|TRBJ1-2
TGCAGTGCTGCCACAGGGGAAAATGGCTACACCTTC
CSAATGENGYTF
>few|-|TRBV2|15|TRBJ2-3
TGTGCCAGCAGTGGGACTTGGAGGGGCACAGATACGCAGTATTTT
CASSGTWRGTDTQYF
>many|TRBD1|TRBV20-1|11|TRBJ1-5
TGCAGTGTCCCAGGGGGTCAGCCCCAGCATTTT
CSVPGGQPQHF
>many|-|TRBV24-1|15|TRBJ2-1
TGTGCCACCTCACGCGGGGCTCTCTCTTACAATGAGCAGTTCTTC
CATSRGALSYNEQFF
>many|-|TRBV6-1|15|TRBJ2-2
TGTGCCAGCAGCCCACCAGGAAGTAACACCGGGGAGCTGTTTTTT
CASSPPGSNTGELFF
>-|-|TRBV19|14|TRBJ1-5
TGTGCCAGTAGTATTACCGAGGCGAATCAGCCCCAGCATTTT
CASSITEANQPQHF
>many|TRBD2|TRBV28|17|TRBJ2-1
TGTGCCAGCAGTTTACCCACGGCTAGCGGGAAATTGGGTGAGCAGTTCTTC
CASSLPTASGKLGEQFF
>many|-|TRBV6-1|13|TRBJ1-1
TGTGCCAGCAGTTATTCAATGAACACTGAAGCTTTCTTT
CASSYSMNTEAFF
>-|-|TRBV5-1|14|TRBJ2-7
TGCGCCAGCAGTCAAGGGACGGAAAACTACGAGCAGTACTTC
CASSQGTENYEQYF
>-|TRBD2|TRBV5-1|16|TRBJ2-1
TGCGCCAGCAGCCAGACTAGCTGGGGCCCCTACAATGAGCGGTTCTTC
CASSQTSWGPYNERFF
>-|TRBD2|TRBV11-3|15|TRBJ2-7
TGTGCCAGCAGCTTATCCACTAGCGGGGCGGCCGAGCAGTACTTC
CASSLSTSGAAEQYF